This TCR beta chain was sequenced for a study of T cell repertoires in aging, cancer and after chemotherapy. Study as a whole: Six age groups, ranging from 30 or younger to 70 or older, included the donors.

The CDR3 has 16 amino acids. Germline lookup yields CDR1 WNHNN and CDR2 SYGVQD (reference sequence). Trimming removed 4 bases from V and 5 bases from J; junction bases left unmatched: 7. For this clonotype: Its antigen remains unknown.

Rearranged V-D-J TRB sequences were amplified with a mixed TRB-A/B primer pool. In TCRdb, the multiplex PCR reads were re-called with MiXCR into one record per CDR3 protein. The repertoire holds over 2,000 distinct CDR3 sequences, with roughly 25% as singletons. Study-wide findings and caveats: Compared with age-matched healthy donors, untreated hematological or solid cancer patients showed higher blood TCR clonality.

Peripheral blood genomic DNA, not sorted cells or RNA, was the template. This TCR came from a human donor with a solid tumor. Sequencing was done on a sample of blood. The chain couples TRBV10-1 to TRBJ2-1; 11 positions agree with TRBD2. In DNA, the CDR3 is TGCGCCAGCAGTGCACCCGGGACTAGCGGAAACAATGAGCAGTTCTTC. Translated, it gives CASSAPGTSGNNEQFF.